This T cell receptor beta chain was documented in a study of blood T cell repertoires in COVID-19. Study-wide context: The origin of the acute and convalescent COVID-19 samples was the United States, Italy and Spain. Sample material is recorded as cDNA or gDNA derived from T cells, B-cell-depleted T cells, or PBMCs.

This clone has a single count. This CDR3 spans 16 amino acids. V was clipped by 5 bases and J by 6 bases; unmatched bases: 13. Germline V gene lookup returns CDR1 PRHDT and CDR2 FYEKMQ (reference sequence). Recovered participants had two consecutive negative NP/OP PCR tests, healthcare professional clearance, or symptom resolution. Profiled with immunoSEQ multiplex PCR; TCRdb holds only in-frame clones, not every one. The data show about 250,000 clones, with approximately 84% seen just once and more than 1.5% held by the top ten. The rearrangement uses TRBV13 and TRBJ2-3; 8 positions agree with TRBD2. Sequenced sample: PBMCs or T cells enriched from blood (not recorded which). The sequence came from a man aged 35 to 55 who had recovered from COVID-19. CDR3 sequence (DNA): TGTGCCAGCAGCCCTCACACGGGGGGGCCATCTGATACGCAGTATTTT. The encoded protein is CASSPHTGGPSDTQYF.